The 21 T cell receptor beta chains listed next were all sequenced from one sample in a study of blood T cells in healthy people across ages. A second PCR, run for roughly 7 to 12 cycles, used a sample-barcoded 5' primer plus a J-beta primer mix. TCRdb processed the 5' RACE reads anew with MiXCR; each CDR3 protein has one entry. This table has 1.6 million or so distinct CDR3 sequences, around 35% appearing once. Specimen: blood. The receptors stem from a woman under 40 in good health.

This chain links TRBV2 with TRBJ2-1; 10 positions match TRBD2. CDR1 is SNHLY and CDR2 is FYNNEI in the germline V gene. The V gene end was trimmed by 4 bases and the J gene end by 0 bases; junction bases not matched to a gene: 9. The CDR3 length is 18 residues. Written as DNA, the CDR3 is TGTGCCAGCAGTGGGCCGGGACTAGCGTCGAGCTCCTACAATGAGCAGTTCTTC. Its protein is CASSGPGLASSSYNEQFF.

V gene TRBV20-1 combines with J gene TRBJ2-7; no firm D call. This CDR3 comprises 15 residues. Per germline, CDR1 DFQATT and CDR2 SNEGSKA (reference sequence). V gave up 0 bases and J gave up 2 bases, with 14 bases separating them. CDR3 coding DNA: TGCAGTGCTAGAGATCCTCAACAGTCCCCCTACGAGCAGTACTTC. Amino acid sequence: CSARDPQQSPYEQYF.

This clonotype appeared many times. The J gene is TRBJ1-2, the V gene TRBV7-9, with 9 bases identical to TRBD1. J gave up 4 bases and V 5 bases, and 11 bases lay outside the gene matches. The CDR3 runs to 16 residues. Germline V CDR1 and CDR2: SEHNR, FQNEAQ (reference sequence). DNA of the CDR3: TGTGCCAGCAGCCCGACACGGACAGGGGCTACCTATGGCTACACCTTC. It translates to CASSPTRTGATYGYTF.

This clonotype has more than one count but fewer than ten. V gene TRBV20-1 combines with J gene TRBJ1-1, with D unclear. The CDR3 totals 15 residues. Germline assignment: CDR1 DFQATT and CDR2 SNEGSKA (reference sequence). Deletions cut 6 bases from V and 0 bases from J, with 17 bases between. The CDR3 loop is CSALSRDRMNTEAFF. Written as DNA, the CDR3 is TGCAGTGCCCTAAGCAGAGACCGAATGAACACTGAAGCTTTCTTT.

This clonotype was seen many times. CDR3 DNA: TGTGCCATCTCTAAAGGAGCGGGAGTGATAGATACGCAGTATTTT. Translating it yields CAISKGAGVIDTQYF. This chain connects TRBV10-3 to TRBJ2-3; TRBD2 agrees at 8 bases. Germline CDR1 and CDR2: ENHRY and SYGVKD. CDR3 length equals 15 residues. The J segment lost 5 bases and the V segment lost 8 bases, leaving 12 bases of the junction unmatched.

For this clonotype: Sequence at one end of the junction differs from germline and may be a read error. The chain is built from TRBV27 and TRBJ2-3, with D possibly being TRBD2 (6 bases). From germline, CDR1 is MNHEY and CDR2 SMNVEV (reference sequence). The CDR3 contains 18 residues. Written as DNA, the CDR3 is TGTGCCAGCAGTATATCCGGGGGAGAGATCGCTAGCACAGATACGCAGTATTTT. It translates to CASSISGGEIASTDTQYF.

V is TRBV5-1 and J is TRBJ1-1; 8 bases match TRBD1. The junction had 9 bases not matched to a gene; V was cut back by 4 bases and J by 1 base. The germline gives CDR1 SGHRS, CDR2 YFSETQ. CDR3 length equals 16 residues. CDR3 in amino acids: CASSARPTGENTEAFF. As DNA, the CDR3 is TGCGCCAGCAGCGCCCGACCGACAGGGGAGAACACTGAAGCTTTCTTT.

This rearrangement joins TRBV7-8 to TRBJ2-5; 7 bases are shared with TRBD1. CDR1 is SGHVS, CDR2 FQNEAQ, per germline. V lost 5 bases, J lost 11 bases, and 20 bases stayed unmatched. This CDR3 has 16 residues. CDR3: CASSPRTGAGAGEQYF. The CDR3 bases are TGTGCCAGCAGCCCCAGGACAGGCGCGGGTGCAGGGGAGCAGTACTTC. Together with reference TRBV7-8 and TRBJ2-5, the CDR3 gives the full variable domain: GAGVSQSPRYKVAKRGQDVALRCDPISGHVSLFWYQQALGQGPEFLTYFQNEAQLDKSGLPSDRFFAERPEGSVSTLKIQRTQQEDSAVYLCASSPRTGAGAGEQYFGPGTRLLVL.

The chain carries TRBV2 and TRBJ2-4; 10 bases match TRBD2. The DNA matches TRBJ2-7 better at its end, which makes the J call doubtful. Germline V gene lookup returns CDR1 SNHLY and CDR2 FYNNEI. This CDR3 contains 13 residues. CDR3 loop: CATAKGLASEQYF. DNA of the CDR3: TGTGCCACTGCGAAGGGACTAGCGTCCGAGCAGTACTTC.

The rearrangement uses TRBV20-1 and TRBJ2-3, with unresolved D. Looked up from germline, CDR1 is DFQATT and CDR2 is SNEGSKA (reference sequence). Trimming left V 3 bases short and J 7 bases short, with 8 bases between. The CDR3 is 11 residues long. DNA of the CDR3: TGCAGTGCTAGGGGTCAAAATACGCAGTATTTT. This codes for CSARGQNTQYF.

This chain uses TRBV7-9 with TRBJ2-7, with D tentatively TRBD2 (6 bases). Trimming removed 4 bases from V and 2 bases from J, with 18 bases in between. CDR3 length equals 16 residues. Germline-derived CDR1 and CDR2 are SEHNR and FQNEAQ (reference sequence). The CDR3 DNA sequence: TGTGCCAGCAGCTCCCTCCCGCGCGGGAAAGCCTACGAGCAGTACTTC. It codes for CASSSLPRGKAYEQYF. Full variable domain (outside the CDR3, taken from reference TRBV7-9 and TRBJ2-7): DTGVSQNPRHKITKRGQNVTFRCDPISEHNRLYWYRQTLGQGPEFLTYFQNEAQLEKSRLLSDRFSAERPKGSFSTLEIQRTEQGDSAMYLCASSSLPRGKAYEQYFGPGTRLTVT.

J is TRBJ2-5 and V is TRBV20-1; 7 bases match TRBD1. Germline V gives CDR1 DFQATT, CDR2 SNEGSKA (reference sequence). The CDR3 runs to 14 residues. The J segment lost 2 bases and the V segment lost 5 bases, leaving 8 bases of the junction unmatched. The CDR3 DNA reads TGCAGTGCTCAGCGACAGGGTGGGCAAGAGACCCAGTACTTC. This encodes CSAQRQGGQETQYF.

The J gene is TRBJ2-7, the V gene TRBV20-1; tentatively, D is TRBD2 (7 bases). Germline CDR1 and CDR2: DFQATT and SNEGSKA (reference sequence). The length of the CDR3 is 16 residues. Trimming took off 0 bases at V and 0 bases at J, with 15 bases between the two ends. CDR3 in DNA: TGCAGTGCTAGAGATCCTCGCGGGGGCTTCTCCTACGAGCAGTACTTC. Translating it yields CSARDPRGGFSYEQYF.

The CDR3 here is CASSFGVQGPSVMNTEAFF. Here the CDR3 DNA reads TGCGCCAGCAGCTTTGGGGTACAGGGACCCTCAGTGATGAACACTGAAGCTTTCTTT. This chain uses TRBV5-1 with TRBJ1-1; a weak D match, TRBD1 (6 bases). Deletions cut 2 bases from V and 0 bases from J, with 23 bases between. Germline V gives CDR1 SGHRS, CDR2 YFSETQ. CDR3 length equals 19 residues. The full variable domain, completed using reference TRBV5-1 and TRBJ1-1, is KAGVTQTPRYLIKTRGQQVTLSCSPISGHRSVSWYQQTPGQGLQFLFEYFSETQRNKGNFPGRFSGRQFSNSRSEMNVSTLELGDSALYLCASSFGVQGPSVMNTEAFFGQGTRLTVV.

J is TRBJ1-4 and V is TRBV9, with D possibly TRBD1 on 5 matching bases. The V gene's germline CDR1 is SGDLS and CDR2 YYNGEE. This CDR3 contains 15 residues. Trimming pared 4 bases from V and 0 bases from J, leaving 10 bases between. CDR3 nucleotides: TGTGCCAGCAGCCTGGCAGGGTCAACTAATGAAAAACTGTTTTTT. Residues: CASSLAGSTNEKLFF.

A few counts support this clonotype. The CDR3 bases are TGCGCCAGCAGCCCCATCGCGGGAGGGCCCCACAATGAGCAGTTCTTC. Its protein product is CASSPIAGGPHNEQFF. The rearrangement uses TRBV4-1 and TRBJ2-1, with 9 positions matching TRBD2. Germline CDR1 and CDR2: MGHRA and YSYEKL. V was clipped by 4 bases and J by 5 bases; unmatched bases: 9. The CDR3 has 16 residues.

The chain is built from TRBV10-3 and TRBJ2-2, with D perhaps matching TRBD1 (6 bases). The CDR3 length is 13 residues. Trimming took 11 bases from V and 4 from J, leaving 14 bases between them. Looked up from germline, CDR1 is ENHRY and CDR2 is SYGVKD. CDR3 DNA sequence: TGTGCCGCCCAGGGGTCGGGCACCGGGGAGCTGTTTTTT. Protein: CAAQGSGTGELFF.

This chain uses TRBV27 with TRBJ1-2; D is uncertain. Per the germline V gene, CDR1 is MNHEY and CDR2 is SMNVEV (reference sequence). The length of the CDR3 is 13 residues. V gave up 4 bases and J gave up 2 bases, with 8 bases separating them. CDR3 amino acids: CASSSWVNYGYTF. CDR3 bases: TGTGCCAGCAGTTCTTGGGTGAACTATGGCTACACCTTC.

The chain joins TRBV5-1 to TRBJ2-5; either TRBD1 or TRBD2 may fit D (6 bases each). The germline gives CDR1 SGHRS, CDR2 YFSETQ. The CDR3 is 14 residues long. V lost 5 bases and J lost 9, with 20 bases in between. CDR3 region: CASRTLGGKTAQYF. The CDR3 DNA reads TGCGCCAGCAGGACACTAGGGGGGAAGACCGCCCAGTACTTC.

The J gene is TRBJ1-1, the V gene TRBV7-2; weak D call: TRBD1 (5 bases). V was pared by 1 base and J by 11 bases, with 11 bases between. In germline, CDR1 is SGHTA, CDR2 FQGNSA. The CDR3 runs to 12 residues. The CDR3 DNA follows: TGTGCCAGCAGCTTAGTGGGGCGTGGGGCTTTCTTT. Translating it yields CASSLVGRGAFF.

This clonotype was seen a few times. V and J are TRBV14 and TRBJ2-3, with D maybe TRBD2 (6 bases). CDR1 SGHDN and CDR2 FVKESK come from the germline V gene. Trimming removed 4 bases from V and 4 bases from J, with 9 bases in between. The CDR3 covers 13 residues. In DNA form, the CDR3 reads TGTGCCAGCAGCCGGACTACTCCAGATACGCAGTATTTT. It encodes CASSRTTPDTQYF.